A selection of T cell receptor beta chains follows, all from one sample in a study of PD-1 blockade in classical Hodgkin lymphoma. Clones were sequenced by immunoSEQ multiplex PCR, and TCRdb holds only the in-frame ones, with some missing. The table lists about 90,000 clones, 90% of them singletons. Here the sequenced sample was peripheral blood mononuclear cells (PBMCs), taken before the fourth cycle of nivolumab. The receptors come from a human donor with classical Hodgkin lymphoma. Both conserved end residues are trimmed from each CDR3. A D gene is named only where the DNA matches it firmly.

d_gene,v_gene,CDR3aa
NA,TRBV6-5,ASSWRQLFREQF
TRBD1,TRBV28,ASNTGTGVNEQF
TRBD1,TRBV6-1,ASSAGTATEAF
TRBD2,TRBV29-1,SVPGLATDTQY
TRBD1,TRBV7-9,ASSRPGQGGGYGYT
TRBD2,TRBV7-6,ASSLLGPKRGGRNEQF
NA,TRBV12-5,ASGLVGRRHTNQPQH
NA,TRBV30,AWSEVENTEAF
NA,TRBV5-1,ASSPNTDTDTQY
TRBD1,TRBV13,ASSPRGSSDMNTEAF
NA,TRBV5-8,ASRTWGLGSTDTQY
NA,TRBV19,ASSISGSRAETQY
NA,TRBV5-5,ASSLASDSLNQPQH
NA,TRBV6-6,ATKGRERNQPQH
NA,TRBV30,AWFQVSGYT
NA,TRBV7-9,ASSLGQAGQPQH
NA,TRBV21-1,ASSKVAGFIDIQY
NA,TRBV7-9,ASSLERSAGAQETQY
TRBD1,TRBV2,ASSVGGTGRGEQY
NA,TRBV21-1,ASRSPPKSGNEQY
TRBD2,TRBV5-1,ASSTPSGAFRLSSYNEQF
NA,TRBV7-9,ATIKLRGGRVGEQY
TRBD1,TRBV6-5,AIRPDRATYEQY
NA,TRBV4-1,ASSQGNHSPLH
NA,TRBV19,ASSYQARATNEKLF
TRBD1,TRBV19,ASAQGDQPQH
NA,TRBV10-1,ASSEVGGWDTQY
TRBD1,TRBV10-2,ASSLQGDSTEAF
NA,TRBV28,ASRPWGREDGIDQPQH
NA,TRBV27,ASSLTGSTEAF
TRBD1,TRBV9,ASSVGQGAGGYT
NA,TRBV10-3,AISAKETQY
TRBD2,TRBV4-2,ASSSWWRGSYEQY
NA,TRBV30,AWSSWNTEAF
NA,TRBV7-2,ASSLEVDLAKNIQY
NA,TRBV30,AWSVLPRPQH
TRBD2,TRBV6-4,ASSEASSGGTDTQY
NA,TRBV9,ASSVTGPINNEQF
TRBD2,TRBV27,ASSQLAGGSYEQY
TRBD2,TRBV13,ASSLGRGGAAGELF
TRBD1,TRBV6-5,ASSPTGDNYGYT
NA,TRBV19,ASSSREGVYGYT
NA,TRBV5-1,ASSLVNTEAF
TRBD2,TRBV9,ASGRPRGGPHNEQF
NA,TRBV7-3,ASSLALSDTQY